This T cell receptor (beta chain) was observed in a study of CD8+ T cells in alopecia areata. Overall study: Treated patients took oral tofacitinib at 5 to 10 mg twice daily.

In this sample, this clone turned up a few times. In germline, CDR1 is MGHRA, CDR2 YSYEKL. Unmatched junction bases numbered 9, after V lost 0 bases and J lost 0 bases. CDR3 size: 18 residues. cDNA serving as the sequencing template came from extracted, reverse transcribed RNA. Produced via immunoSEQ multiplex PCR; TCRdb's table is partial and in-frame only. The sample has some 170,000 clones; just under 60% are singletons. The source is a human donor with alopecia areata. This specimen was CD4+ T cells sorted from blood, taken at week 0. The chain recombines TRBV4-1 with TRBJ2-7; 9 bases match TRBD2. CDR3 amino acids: CASSQDPPSGATSYEQYF. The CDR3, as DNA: TGCGCCAGCAGCCAAGACCCCCCTAGCGGGGCCACCTCCTACGAGCAGTACTTC.